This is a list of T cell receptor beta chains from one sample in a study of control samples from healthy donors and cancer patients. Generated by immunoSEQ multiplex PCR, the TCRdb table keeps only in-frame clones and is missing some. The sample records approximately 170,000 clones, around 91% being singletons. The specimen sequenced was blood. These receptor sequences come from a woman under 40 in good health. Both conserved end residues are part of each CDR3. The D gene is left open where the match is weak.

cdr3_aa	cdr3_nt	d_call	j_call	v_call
CASRDRDRANYGYTF	TGTGCCAGCAGAGACCGGGACAGGGCAAACTATGGCTACACCTTC	TRBD1	TRBJ1-2	TRBV6-5
CASSFWESTDTQYF	TGTGCCAGCAGCTTTTGGGAGAGCACAGATACGCAGTATTTT	-	TRBJ2-3	TRBV5-6
CAISDLAGGPNEQFF	TGTGCCATCAGTGATCTAGCGGGAGGGCCGAATGAGCAGTTCTTC	TRBD2	TRBJ2-1	TRBV10-3
CASSPGLAGGETQYF	TGTGCCAGCAGCCCGGGACTAGCGGGAGGGGAGACCCAGTACTTC	TRBD2	TRBJ2-5	TRBV7-3
CASSFGADNQPQHF	TGTGCCAGCAGTTTCGGGGCCGACAATCAGCCCCAGCATTTT	-	TRBJ1-5	TRBV27
CASSPPGTDPYEQYF	TGTGCCAGCTCACCGCCCGGGACTGACCCTTATGAGCAGTACTTC	-	TRBJ2-7	TRBV18
CASSIPGTGNTEAFF	TGTGCCAGCAGTATCCCCGGGACAGGGAACACTGAAGCTTTCTTT	TRBD1	TRBJ1-1	TRBV28
CASSQGGNTIYF	TGTGCCAGCAGCCAAGGTGGGAACACCATATATTTT	-	TRBJ1-3	TRBV3-1/TRBV3-2
CASSAPGGNNYGYTF	TGTGCCAGCAGCGCCCCGGGGGGGAATAACTATGGCTACACCTTC	-	TRBJ1-2	TRBV7-2
CASSLGDRNTGELFF	TGTGCCAGCAGCTTAGGAGACAGGAACACCGGGGAGCTGTTTTTT	-	TRBJ2-2	TRBV7-2
CASSLRLGTGELFF	TGTGCCAGCAGTTTACGGCTGGGGACCGGGGAGCTGTTTTTT	-	TRBJ2-2	TRBV28